Listed here are 12 T cell receptor beta chains from one sample, sequenced in a study of cytomegalovirus exposure and HLA in healthy donors. Primers included in the PCR were 60 Vbeta and 13 Jbeta primers. TCRdb keeps only in-frame clones here, not all; method: immunoSEQ multiplex PCR. The profile shows some 170,000 clones, 70% to 90% of them singletons. Specimen: PBMCs. These receptors were taken from a woman younger than 45 in good health and CMV-seronegative.

The chain employs TRBV7-3 and TRBJ2-1, with TRBD2 identical over 10 bases. The CDR3 runs 14 residues. V was pared by 5 bases and J by 5 bases, with 3 bases of the junction left unmatched. Germline V gene sequence: CDR1 SGHTA, CDR2 FQGTGA. In DNA, the CDR3 is TGTGCCAGCAGCCCGGGACTAGCGCACAATGAGCAGTTCTTC. Amino acid sequence: CASSPGLAHNEQFF.

Comments on this clone: Other nucleotide sequences from this sample produce the same CDR3. The rearrangement joins TRBV19 to TRBJ1-2, with 8 bases lining up with TRBD1. The CDR3 runs to 18 residues. Germline V gene lookup returns CDR1 LNHDA and CDR2 SQIVND (reference sequence). Losses at the gene ends were 9 bases for V and 2 bases for J; bases not matched to a gene: 20. CDR3 bases: TGTGCCAGCTCCCGTGGCAGGGGGCGGAAGAAAGCAAACTATGGCTACACCTTC. This gives the protein CASSRGRGRKKANYGYTF.

The CDR3 is CASSSGQGVNSPLHF. CDR3 DNA sequence: TGTGCCAGCAGCTCGGGACAGGGGGTTAATTCACCCCTCCACTTT. The chain combines TRBV7-2 with TRBJ1-6, with 11 positions matching TRBD1. The CDR3 has 15 amino acids. V lost 4 bases and J lost 6; bases outside the gene matches: 2. Germline-derived CDR1 and CDR2 are SGHTA and FQGNSA.

The rearrangement joins TRBV6-5 to TRBJ2-6; TRBD1 agrees at 9 bases. The trim removed 6 bases at V and 2 bases at J, leaving 2 bases unmatched. Per germline, CDR1 MNHEY and CDR2 SVGAGI. This CDR3 is 15 amino acids long. CDR3 amino acids: CASSRDRAGANVLTF. The CDR3 coding sequence is TGTGCCAGCAGCAGGGACAGGGCTGGGGCCAACGTCCTGACTTTC.

The V gene is TRBV28, the J gene TRBJ2-2; 10 nucleotides match TRBD2. J gave up 5 bases and V 5 bases, and 11 bases lay outside the gene matches. There are 17 residues in the CDR3. Germline lookup yields CDR1 MDHEN and CDR2 SYDVKM. CDR3 loop: CASSQRLLAGRTGELFF. CDR3 DNA: TGTGCCAGCAGTCAGCGCTTACTAGCGGGACGGACCGGGGAGCTGTTTTTT.

This chain links TRBV6-5 with TRBJ2-7; a possible D gene is TRBD1 (6 bases). There are 15 residues in the CDR3. V lost 2 bases and J lost 3, with 14 bases in between. Germline-derived CDR1 and CDR2 are MNHEY and SVGAGI. For the CDR3, the DNA is TGTGCCAGCAGTTACCTGGTGGACAGCCGCTACGAGCAGTACTTC. Translation gives CASSYLVDSRYEQYF.

The chain combines TRBV10-1 with TRBJ2-3; TRBD2 aligns across 14 bases. This CDR3 spans 16 amino acids. CDR1 is WNHNN, CDR2 SYGVQD, per germline (reference sequence). Unmatched junction bases numbered 5, after V lost 4 bases and J lost 5 bases. The chain's CDR3 is CASSGGTSGSRDTQYF. The CDR3 region has the DNA TGCGCCAGCAGTGGCGGGACTAGCGGGAGTAGAGATACGCAGTATTTT.

CDR3 loop: CASSPPTGAGKTQYF. The CDR3 bases are TGTGCCAGCTCACCACCTACCGGCGCCGGGAAGACCCAGTACTTC. The chain joins TRBV18 to TRBJ2-5, with D maybe TRBD2 (5 bases). Germline V lookup: CDR1 KGHSH, CDR2 LQKENI. Trimming took 0 bases from V and 6 from J, leaving 14 bases between them. This CDR3 region has 15 residues.

The CDR3 here is CASKKTSGYEQYF. In DNA, the CDR3 is TGTGCCAGTAAGAAGACTAGCGGATACGAGCAGTACTTC. The V gene is TRBV19, the J gene TRBJ2-7; 9 bases match TRBD2. Germline V gives CDR1 LNHDA, CDR2 SQIVND (reference sequence). The ends lost 7 bases at V and 4 bases at J; junction bases unmatched: 5. This CDR3 comprises 13 residues.

V usage is TRBV7-3 and J usage is TRBJ1-1, with TRBD1 identical over 7 bases. The germline CDR1 and CDR2 sequences are SGHTA and FQGTGA. The CDR3 contains 16 residues. V trimming: 6 bases; J trimming: 2 bases; junction bases outside the gene matches: 12. CDR3: CASRPPPGQKNTEAFF. The CDR3, as DNA: TGTGCCAGCAGACCCCCTCCGGGACAGAAAAACACTGAAGCTTTCTTT.

This clone was detected only once. This chain joins TRBV2 and TRBJ2-5, with a tentative D call TRBD1 (5 bases). V was trimmed by 4 bases and J by 4 bases, leaving 13 bases between them. CDR1 and CDR2 (germline): SNHLY, FYNNEI. The CDR3 contains 14 residues. The CDR3 region has the DNA TGTGCCAGCAGTGTGTCAGGGTTGAGAGAGACCCAGTACTTC. As protein: CASSVSGLRETQYF.

This clone appeared once. The chain employs TRBV2 and TRBJ2-5; D gene uncertain. The CDR3 loop spans 15 amino acids. Trimming removed 1 base from V and 5 bases from J, with 14 bases in between. Per the germline V gene, CDR1 is SNHLY and CDR2 is FYNNEI. For the CDR3, the DNA is TGTGCCAGCAGTGAAGATCGGTCACCATCGGAGACCCAGTACTTC. It yields the protein CASSEDRSPSETQYF. Full variable domain (remainder filled in from reference TRBV2 and TRBJ2-5): EPEVTQTPSHQVTQMGQEVILRCVPISNHLYFYWYRQILGQKVEFLVSFYNNEISEKSEIFDDQFSVERPDGSNFTLKIRSTKLEDSAMYFCASSEDRSPSETQYFGPGTRLLVL.